This T cell receptor (beta chain) was found in a study of blood T cells in healthy people across ages. This clonotype was observed a few times. The CDR3 spans 16 residues. Through a sample-barcoded 5' primer and a J-beta primer mix, a second PCR was run for roughly 6 to 11 cycles. One entry per CDR3 protein results from TCRdb running MiXCR on the 5' RACE reads. The sample contains about 780,000 distinct CDR3 sequences, around 24% of which appear only once. The same data also went into a second study, on T cells of mothers and their children. That work states: At a rate of approximately 1.5 ug per 15 ul, cDNA synthesis received all of the extracted RNA. Thymic selection molds TCR recombination output in a comparable way in related and unrelated pairs.

The origin of this receptor is a boy aged 5 to 17 in good health. Sequencing was performed on blood. The chain joins TRBV21-1 to TRBJ2-5; the table's D call, TRBD1, was not checked against the DNA. TRBV21-1 is deemed a pseudogene. The chain's CDR3 is CASSKDGTPTAETQYF. The CDR3 nucleotides are TGTGCCAGCAGCAAAGACGGGACACCTACGGCAGAGACCCAGTACTTC.